The entry that follows covers one T cell receptor beta chain sequence. Its antigen remains unknown. The data originate from a study of T cells in localized non-small cell lung cancer. Study-level results: In adjacent lung appeared a median about 58 of the top 100 tumor clones. Blood T cell density predicted longer survival; adjacent-lung clonality, shorter.

Deletions cut 0 bases from V and 0 bases from J, with 9 bases between. The CDR3 is 15 amino acids. Germline V gene lookup returns CDR1 SGHRS and CDR2 YFSETQ. Profiling relied on immunoSEQ multiplex PCR, and the TCRdb table lists in-frame clones only, not all of them. The sample yields around 19,000 clones, around 83% seen once. This chain joins TRBV5-1 and TRBJ1-2, with D uncertain. The sequencing here drew on peripheral blood, taken before any cancer treatment. The clonotype comes from a male donor aged 60 or over with stage III lung adenocarcinoma. CDR3 DNA sequence: TGCGCCAGCAGCTTGGAATCGTCCGCTAACTATGGCTACACCTTC. This encodes CASSLESSANYGYTF. Looking up the rest from reference TRBV5-1 and TRBJ1-2 gives the full variable domain: KAGVTQTPRYLIKTRGQQVTLSCSPISGHRSVSWYQQTPGQGLQFLFEYFSETQRNKGNFPGRFSGRQFSNSRSEMNVSTLELGDSALYLCASSLESSANYGYTFGSGTRLTVV.